These T cell receptor beta chains were read from a single sample in a study of T-cell memory formation after mild COVID-19. A single record per CDR3 protein comes from TCRdb applying MiXCR to the 5' RACE reads. The sample yields approximately 580,000 distinct CDR3 sequences, roughly 20% seen once. Sequencing was performed on PBMCs or a T cell subset sorted from them (not recorded which). The receptors derive from an adult woman who had mild COVID-19 (a few samples of this study predate the infection). Cell type and time point are not known. Both conserved end residues are part of each CDR3. The D gene is left open where the match is weak. Clone sizes are given selectively: once, few, many, or a class where the clone is expanded.

NA	TRBV11-2	TRBJ2-1	17	TRBD2	CASTLEASGGAYNEQFF	TGTGCCAGCACCCTAGAGGCTAGCGGGGGGGCCTACAATGAGCAGTTCTTC
NA	TRBV5-1	TRBJ2-3	15	NA	CASSLVGTTTDTQYF	TGCGCCAGCAGCTTGGTGGGCACAACCACAGATACGCAGTATTTT
once	TRBV24-1	TRBJ2-7	13	TRBD1	CATSDNRGHEQYF	TGTGCCACCAGTGATAACAGGGGCCACGAGCAGTACTTC
few	TRBV30	TRBJ2-1	14	TRBD2	CAWRRGGAHNEQFF	TGTGCCTGGAGGCGCGGGGGGGCTCACAATGAGCAGTTCTTC
once	TRBV6-1	TRBJ1-2	15	NA	CASSRSSGGSGGYTF	TGTGCCAGCAGCAGATCCTCGGGGGGCTCTGGAGGCTACACCTTC
NA	TRBV12-3/TRBV12-4	TRBJ1-5	18	NA	CASSFRGGGARGNQPQHF	TGTGCCAGCAGTTTCAGAGGAGGGGGGGCGCGGGGCAATCAGCCCCAGCATTTT
few	TRBV11-3	TRBJ1-1	17	NA	CASSLSPAAQQGARAFF	TGTGCCAGCAGCTTAAGCCCGGCCGCCCAGCAAGGAGCCCGAGCTTTCTTT
NA	TRBV7-9	TRBJ2-7	13	NA	CASSGRGPYEQYF	TGTGCCAGCAGCGGACGGGGACCCTACGAGCAGTACTTC
NA	TRBV24-1	TRBJ2-5	15	TRBD1	CATSDSRGLRETQYF	TGTGCCACCAGTGATTCCAGGGGGCTCCGAGAGACCCAGTACTTC
few	TRBV7-2	TRBJ1-2	15	NA	CASGRGATSNYGYTF	TGTGCCAGCGGCCGGGGGGCGACTTCTAACTATGGCTACACCTTC
few	TRBV6-5	TRBJ2-3	16	NA	CASSQYFFREADTQYF	TGTGCCAGCAGTCAGTACTTCTTTAGGGAGGCAGATACGCAGTATTTT
few	TRBV7-8	TRBJ2-7	14	NA	CASSLRDTIYEQYF	TGTGCCAGCAGCCTCCGGGACACGATCTACGAGCAGTACTTC
many	TRBV4-1	TRBJ1-2	18	TRBD1	CASSLTSTQGANNYGYTF	TGCGCCAGCAGCCTCACTTCAACCCAGGGGGCGAACAACTATGGCTACACCTTC
NA	TRBV4-3	TRBJ1-4	16	NA	CASSQAWPHGNEKLFF	TGCGCCAGCAGCCAAGCCTGGCCCCATGGAAATGAAAAACTGTTTTTT
few	TRBV5-1	TRBJ2-7	16	NA	CASSIGEGMTFGEQYF	TGCGCCAGCAGTATTGGGGAAGGGATGACCTTCGGCGAGCAGTACTTC
few	TRBV5-1	TRBJ1-1	12	NA	CASGRVYTEAFF	TGCGCCAGCGGTCGAGTTTACACTGAAGCTTTCTTT
few	TRBV29-1	TRBJ2-3	14	NA	CSVEVSGGLDTQYF	TGCAGCGTTGAAGTGTCGGGTGGGTTGGATACGCAGTATTTT
few	TRBV15	TRBJ1-5	15	TRBD1	CATSRDRGTGQPQHF	TGTGCCACCAGCAGAGATAGGGGGACAGGCCAGCCCCAGCATTTT
NA	TRBV18	TRBJ2-7	14	TRBD2	CASSDRAGVYEQYF	TGTGCCAGCTCCGACCGGGCGGGGGTTTACGAGCAGTACTTC
NA	TRBV27	TRBJ1-2	13	NA	CASALAGNYGYTF	TGTGCCAGCGCATTGGCAGGGAACTATGGCTACACCTTC
NA	TRBV4-2	TRBJ1-2	16	NA	CASSYDYDSALNGYTF	TGTGCCAGCAGCTACGACTATGACAGCGCGCTCAATGGCTACACCTTC
NA	TRBV20-1	TRBJ1-1	13	NA	CSARRQLNTEAFF	TGCAGTGCTAGACGTCAGTTGAACACTGAAGCTTTCTTT